This entry lists 7 T cell receptor beta chains sequenced from one sample in a study of blood T cell repertoires in COVID-19. The data were produced by immunoSEQ multiplex PCR, yet TCRdb's version contains in-frame clones alone and is incomplete. The sample lists 270,000 or so clones, over 85% seen once, with around 10% in the top ten. The sample comprised peripheral blood. The receptors originated from a woman aged 25 to 39 with COVID-19, enrolled during active disease.

CDR3 amino acids: CASSPRGGTEAFF. For the CDR3, the DNA is TGTGCCAGCAGCCCCCGTGGAGGCACTGAAGCTTTCTTT. This chain connects TRBV11-3 to TRBJ1-1; D is unclear. Trimming removed 5 bases from V and 4 bases from J, with 11 bases in between. The CDR3 spans 13 residues. Germline CDR1 and CDR2: SGHNT and YENEEA.

The chain uses TRBV7-9 and TRBJ1-1, with a weak D call TRBD1 (6 bases). Germline CDR1 reads SEHNR; CDR2 reads FQNEAQ (reference sequence). CDR3 length: 14 amino acids. V was clipped by 1 base and J by 3 bases, with 9 bases between them. CDR3 sequence (DNA): TGTGCCAGCAGCTTAGGCAGGGGTCACACTGAAGCTTTCTTT. This codes for CASSLGRGHTEAFF.

This chain joins TRBV5-5 and TRBJ2-3; 9 bases fit TRBD2. Losses at the gene ends were 2 bases for V and 6 bases for J; bases not matched to a gene: 7. This CDR3 comprises 15 residues. Germline CDR1 SGHKS, CDR2 YYEKEE (reference sequence). CDR3 in DNA: TGTGCCAGCAGCTTCCTAGCGGGGACGGGGGATACGCAGTATTTT. Translating gives CASSFLAGTGDTQYF.

Concerning this clone: The sample carries other DNA sequences with the same CDR3. The gene calls are TRBV10-2 and TRBJ2-3, with D tentatively TRBD1 (5 bases). The CDR3 has 16 residues. The V end was cut by 5 bases, the J end by 4 bases, with 19 bases between. Germline CDR1 reads WSHSY; CDR2 reads SAAADI. The CDR3 sequence is CASSLAQAERADTQYF. The DNA of the CDR3 is TGCGCCAGCAGTTTAGCACAGGCCGAGAGAGCAGATACGCAGTATTTT.

Written as DNA, the CDR3 is TGTGCCAGCAAAGAAGTCGGACAGCCGTTTTTT. As protein: CASKEVGQPFF. The chain recombines TRBV6-5 with TRBJ1-4; D may be TRBD1 (6 bases). V was pared by 7 bases and J by 16 bases, with 16 bases between. Germline V gene data show CDR1 as MNHEY and CDR2 as SVGAGI. The CDR3 is made up of 11 amino acids.

This rearrangement joins TRBV11-3 to TRBJ2-5, with 8 bases matching TRBD1. The V gene's germline CDR1 is SGHNT and CDR2 YENEEA. This CDR3 has 16 residues. Germline trimming cut 1 base from V and 2 bases from J; bases unmatched to any gene: 6. CDR3 loop: CASSLVDRTGQETQYF. The CDR3 nucleotides read TGTGCCAGCAGCTTAGTAGACCGGACAGGGCAAGAGACCCAGTACTTC.

This chain uses TRBV10-3 with TRBJ2-5, with D tentatively TRBD1 (5 bases). Trimming took 5 bases from V and 1 from J, leaving 8 bases between them. Germline V CDR1 and CDR2: ENHRY, SYGVKD. This CDR3 contains 13 residues. The DNA of the CDR3 is TGTGCCATCAGTACAGGTCTCCAAGAGACCCAGTACTTC. Amino acids: CAISTGLQETQYF.